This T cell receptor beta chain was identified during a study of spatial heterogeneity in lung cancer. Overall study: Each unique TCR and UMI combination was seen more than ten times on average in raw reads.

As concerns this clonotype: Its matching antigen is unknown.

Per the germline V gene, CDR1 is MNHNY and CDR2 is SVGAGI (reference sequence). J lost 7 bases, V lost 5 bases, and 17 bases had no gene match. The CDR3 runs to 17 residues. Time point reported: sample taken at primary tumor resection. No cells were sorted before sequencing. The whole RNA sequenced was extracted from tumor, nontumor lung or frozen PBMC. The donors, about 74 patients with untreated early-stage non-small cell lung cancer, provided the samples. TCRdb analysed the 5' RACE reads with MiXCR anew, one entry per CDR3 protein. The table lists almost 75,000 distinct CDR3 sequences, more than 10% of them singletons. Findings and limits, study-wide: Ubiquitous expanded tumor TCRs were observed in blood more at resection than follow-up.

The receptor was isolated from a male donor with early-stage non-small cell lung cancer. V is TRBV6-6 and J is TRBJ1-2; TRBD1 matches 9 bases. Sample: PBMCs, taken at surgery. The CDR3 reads CASSQSRDRVLFGGYTF. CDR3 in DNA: TGTGCCAGCAGTCAAAGCCGGGACAGGGTGTTATTCGGTGGCTACACCTTC.